The clone carrying this T cell receptor beta chain was seen repeatedly, ten times or more. The antigen remains undetermined. This sample is part of a study of T-cell memory formation after mild COVID-19. With constant-segment primers, 5'RACE yielded cDNA libraries of TCR alpha and TCR beta that carried sample barcodes and UMIs. MiXCR, run by TCRdb on the 5' RACE reads, gives a single entry per CDR3 protein. The table includes about 420,000 distinct CDR3 sequences, about 22% detected once. This CDR3 has 13 residues. Trimming shortened V by 6 bases and J by 2 bases, and 10 bases separated the two germline ends. Germline values: CDR1 MNHEY, CDR2 SMNVEV (reference sequence). Findings of the study overall: In pre-infection memory, a portion of responding clones appeared, which suggested that cross-reactive memory joined. There was a balanced CD4/CD8 profile in clones contracting day 15 to 85, and later expanders leaned CD4+.

The TCR was taken from an adult woman who had mild COVID-19 (a few samples of this study predate the infection). Cell type and time point are not known. This chain uses TRBV27 with TRBJ1-1; D gene uncertain. Sequenced sample: PBMCs or a T cell subset sorted from them (not recorded which). The CDR3 loop reads CASSLQANTEAFF. CDR3 coding DNA: TGTGCCAGCAGCCTCCAAGCAAACACTGAAGCTTTCTTT.